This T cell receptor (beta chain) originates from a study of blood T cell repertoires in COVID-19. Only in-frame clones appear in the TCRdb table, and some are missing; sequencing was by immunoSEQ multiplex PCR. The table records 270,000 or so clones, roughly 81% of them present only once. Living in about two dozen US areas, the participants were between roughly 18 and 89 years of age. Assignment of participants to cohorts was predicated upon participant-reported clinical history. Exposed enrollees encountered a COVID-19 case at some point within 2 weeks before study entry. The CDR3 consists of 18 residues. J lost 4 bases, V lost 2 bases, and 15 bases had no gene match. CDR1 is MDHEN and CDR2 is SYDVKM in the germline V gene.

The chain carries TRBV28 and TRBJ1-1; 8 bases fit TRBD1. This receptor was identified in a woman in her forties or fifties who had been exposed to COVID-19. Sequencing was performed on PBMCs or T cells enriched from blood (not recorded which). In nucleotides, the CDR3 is TGTGCCAGCAGTTTACCCACTACCCGGACAGGGCGGGTCACTGAAGCTTTCTTT. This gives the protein CASSLPTTRTGRVTEAFF.